Below are 9 T cell receptor beta chains sequenced from a single sample in a study of control samples from healthy donors and cancer patients. Here immunoSEQ multiplex PCR was the method, and the copy in TCRdb shows in-frame clones only, minus some. The data contain tens of thousands of clones, approximately 88% of them singletons. The sequencing input was PBMCs. Every receptor here comes from a woman in her forties or fifties with lung cancer.

J is TRBJ1-1 and V is TRBV30; TRBD1 aligns across 9 bases. Losses at the gene ends were 4 bases for V and 1 base for J; bases not matched to a gene: 4. The germline V gene has CDR1 GTSNPN and CDR2 SVGIG (reference sequence). The CDR3 contains 14 residues. The CDR3 here is CAWKNRGRNTEAFF. CDR3 nucleotide sequence: TGTGCCTGGAAAAACAGGGGGCGGAACACTGAAGCTTTCTTT.

This sequence joins TRBV12-5 and TRBJ1-1, with 7 nucleotides matching TRBD1. V lost 3 bases and J lost 3; bases outside the gene matches: 4. CDR3 size: 14 residues. Germline lookup yields CDR1 LGHNT and CDR2 FRNRAP. CDR3 DNA sequence: TGTGCTAGTGGTTTTACCGACAGGGACACTGAAGCTTTCTTT. Its translation: CASGFTDRDTEAFF.

With regard to this clone: Because the CDR3's place on the DNA is in doubt, the DNA is left out and the CDR3 is given as listed by TCRdb. This rearrangement joins TRBV27 to TRBJ2-2; TRBD1, as called in the table, went unchecked against the DNA. CDR1 is MNHEY and CDR2 is SMNVEV in the germline V gene (reference sequence). The CDR3 has 15 residues if both end residues are counted. CDR3: CASSRTGGSTGSCFF.

V gene TRBV28 combines with J gene TRBJ2-2, with 12 bases matching TRBD2. Germline V gene sequence: CDR1 MDHEN, CDR2 SYDVKM. V lost 5 bases and J lost 3; bases outside the gene matches: 10. The CDR3 sequence is 18 residues long. CDR3 sequence: CASSLRLTSGGHTGELFF. The DNA for the CDR3 is TGTGCCAGCAGTCTTCGCCTGACTAGCGGGGGCCACACCGGGGAGCTGTTTTTT.

The CDR3 nucleotides read TGTGCCAGCAGCGCCCGACAGGGGATTAGGTCCTACGAGCAGTACTTC. It encodes CASSARQGIRSYEQYF. The chain has TRBV7-2 and TRBJ2-7; the match to TRBD1 covers 8 bases. This CDR3 is built from 16 residues. The germline V gene encodes CDR1 SGHTA and CDR2 FQGNSA. J lost 1 base, V lost 5 bases, and 10 bases had no gene match.

The V and J genes are TRBV5-8 and TRBJ2-3; D may be TRBD1 (6 bases). Germline loops: CDR1 SGHTS, CDR2 YDEGEE. V gave up 0 bases and J gave up 2 bases, with 10 bases separating them. The CDR3 sequence is 15 residues long. The DNA for the CDR3 is TGTGCCAGCAGCTTGGGACAGGCTTTCACAGATACGCAGTATTTT. Translating it yields CASSLGQAFTDTQYF.

The chain employs TRBV24-1 and TRBJ2-1, with TRBD2 identical over 7 bases. Trimming removed 4 bases from V and 6 bases from J; junction bases left unmatched: 11. CDR1 KGHDR and CDR2 SFDVKD come from the germline V gene. The CDR3 is 16 amino acids. The CDR3 DNA reads TGTGCCACCAGTGACCCCGGGGGGAAACATCGCAATGAGCAGTTCTTC. Its protein is CATSDPGGKHRNEQFF.

This chain links TRBV3-1 (or the pseudogene TRBV3-2) with TRBJ2-2; D is perhaps TRBD1 (6 bases). V lost 5 bases to trimming and J lost 1 base, with 14 bases between them. The CDR3 is made up of 16 amino acids. The germline V gene has CDR1 LGHDT and CDR2 YNNKEL (reference sequence). The CDR3 protein is CASSSRSQGNTGELFF. In DNA, the CDR3 is TGTGCCAGCAGCTCTAGGTCACAGGGGAACACCGGGGAGCTGTTTTTT.

J is TRBJ1-2 and V is TRBV29-1; 9 nucleotides align to TRBD1. The CDR3 runs 13 residues. The V gene end was trimmed by 7 bases and the J gene end by 1 base; junction bases not matched to a gene: 4. Germline V gives CDR1 SQVTM, CDR2 ANQGSEA. CDR3 nucleotide sequence: TGCAGCGCTCCGGGACAGGGTAACTATGGCTACACCTTC. Encoded protein: CSAPGQGNYGYTF.